This T cell receptor (beta chain) was recorded in a study of blood T cell repertoires in COVID-19 (dated by TCRdb to the early 2020s). About the study as a whole: The collaborator samples originated in the United States, Italy and Spain and spanned the acute and convalescent phases of COVID-19. HLA class I and class II types, where available, came from metadata supplied by the sample provider rather than from assay-based typing. The prospective study material was composed of cDNA or gDNA derived from T cells, B-cell-depleted T cells, or PBMCs. The repertoires were made available in a free public database intended to serve as a resource for research on the immune response to SARS-CoV-2. The dataset comprised deeply sampled blood TCRbeta repertoires from subjects exposed to, actively infected with, or recovered from COVID-19. Sample metadata almost always included a de-identified subject ID, COVID-19 status, age in years and sex. The samples were drawn from the first 160 participants of the ongoing ImmuneRACE study and from some 1,300 subjects provided by 6 global collaborators. Summary of the overall study and its limitations: Clinical and demographic metadata were provided uncurated, with the amount varying by source and participant.

Per the germline V gene, MNHEY is the CDR1 and SVGAGI is the CDR2. Its CDR3 holds 15 amino acids, cysteine through phenylalanine. The DNA shown is the 45-base CDR3, in frame from base 1. The junction shows trimming of 4 bases on V and 6 bases on J, and the gene matches do not reach 8 bases of it. TCRbeta CDR3 regions were amplified from genomic DNA using the immunoSEQ Assay, a bias-controlled multiplex PCR. In the authors' own workflow: Within the assay, amplification of reference gene primers was used to estimate how many nucleated cells each sample contained. Sequence reads were collapsed and filtered to measure the absolute abundance of every unique TCRbeta CDR3 rearrangement. For each sample, productive Simpson clonality was calculated as the square root of Simpson's diversity index across productive rearrangements. The table was pulled from immuneACCESS by TCRdb, which kept in-frame rearrangements only. Such tables lose some clones; where checked, under half of the loss comes from unresolved V genes, and the rest has no known cause. V and J calls and clone size follow that table, whereas D and trimming were derived from the DNA. For this sample the table gives about 100,000 clones, of which approximately 84% were detected only once. Together, the top ten hold around 10% of the sample.

Each collaborating institution followed its own protocols to collect whole blood in K2EDTA tubes. For TCRbeta analysis, collaborator samples were shipped as frozen whole blood, as isolated PBMCs, or as DNA extracted from either sample type. Note on this clone: The antigen it recognizes is unknown. No much larger clonotype is one base removed from it; base qualities were not supplied.

The sample taken for sequencing was peripheral blood. The clonotype comes from a man in his forties with active or convalescent COVID-19. The chain couples TRBV6-5 to TRBJ1-4; 7 central bases correspond to TRBD1. Here is the DNA: TGTGCCAGCAGTTTCCGACAGGGAAGTGATGAAAAACTGTTTTTT. The encoded protein is CASSFRQGSDEKLFF.